These 28 T cell receptor beta chains came from one sample sequenced in a study of cytomegalovirus exposure and HLA in healthy donors. The PCR contained 60 Vbeta and 13 Jbeta primers. The protocol was immunoSEQ multiplex PCR, while the TCRdb copy is restricted to in-frame clones and leaves out a portion. This repertoire shows about 64,000 clones, over 75% found once; its top ten account for roughly 10%. The specimen was PBMCs. The receptors originated from a female donor in good health and CMV-seronegative.

This chain links TRBV6-1 with TRBJ2-7; D is possibly TRBD1 (5 bases). The germline V gene has CDR1 MNHNS and CDR2 SASEGT. The V end lost 6 bases, the J end lost 3 bases, and 9 bases lay between the germline ends. The CDR3 loop spans 12 amino acids. CDR3 in DNA: TGTGCCAGCAGCGGACATGTCTACGAGCAGTACTTC. Encoded protein: CASSGHVYEQYF.

The chain links TRBV6-1 to TRBJ2-1; D gene ambiguous. This CDR3 is 14 amino acids long. Trimming stripped 2 bases from V and 5 bases from J, with 10 bases between. Germline CDR1 and CDR2: MNHNS and SASEGT. The CDR3 DNA follows: TGTGCCAGCAGTGAATTGCTAGACGACAATGAGCAGTTCTTC. Its translation is CASSELLDDNEQFF.

The V call is TRBV19, the J call TRBJ2-1; maybe TRBD1 (8 bases). The CDR3 has 13 residues. The germline V gene encodes CDR1 LNHDA and CDR2 SQIVND (reference sequence). Trimming pared 7 bases from V and 7 bases from J, leaving 14 bases between. Here the CDR3 DNA reads TGTGCCAGTAATCCACAGGGGGGGAATGAGCAGTTCTTC. Its translation: CASNPQGGNEQFF. The variable domain in full, completed from reference TRBV19 and TRBJ2-1, reads DGGITQSPKYLFRKEGQNVTLSCEQNLNHDAMYWYRQDPGQGLRLIYYSQIVNDFQKGDIAEGYSVSREKKESFPLTVTSAQKNPTAFYLCASNPQGGNEQFFGPGTRLTVL.

In DNA, the CDR3 is TGTGCCAGCAGCTTAGCGGTTGGGGGGAATGAGCAGTTCTTC. Its translation: CASSLAVGGNEQFF. V is TRBV7-9 and J is TRBJ2-1, with a possible D match to TRBD2 (6 bases). Germline V gene lookup returns CDR1 SEHNR and CDR2 FQNEAQ (reference sequence). Trimming pared 0 bases from V and 7 bases from J, leaving 10 bases between. The CDR3 covers 14 residues.

The J gene is TRBJ2-3, the V gene TRBV29-1, with 13 bases lining up with TRBD2. With V trimmed by 6 bases and J by 2 bases, 5 bases remained unmatched. The CDR3 runs to 15 residues. Germline CDR1 SQVTM, CDR2 ANQGSEA. The CDR3 bases are TGCAGCGTCCTAGGACTAGCGGGGGTCACAGATACGCAGTATTTT. Its translation: CSVLGLAGVTDTQYF.

This clone has more than one count but fewer than ten. J is TRBJ2-1 and V is TRBV27; 8 bases map to TRBD1. V shed 6 bases, J shed 8 bases, and the junction held 6 bases outside the gene matches. The length of the CDR3 is 13 residues. Germline CDR1 is MNHEY and CDR2 is SMNVEV (reference sequence). The CDR3 sequence: CASRTDRDHEQFF. As DNA, the CDR3 is TGTGCCAGCAGGACGGACAGGGACCATGAGCAGTTCTTC.

The V and J genes are TRBV7-9 and TRBJ2-3; 7 bases fit TRBD2. J gave up 0 bases and V 0 bases, and 6 bases lay outside the gene matches. Germline CDR1 is SEHNR and CDR2 is FQNEAQ (reference sequence). This CDR3 is built from 17 residues. In DNA form, the CDR3 reads TGTGCCAGCAGCTTAGCGGGAGGGATTACTAGCACAGATACGCAGTATTTT. It yields the protein CASSLAGGITSTDTQYF.

V gene TRBV6-5 combines with J gene TRBJ1-5; TRBD1 matches at 7 bases. CDR1 and CDR2 from the germline V gene are MNHEY and SVGAGI. The CDR3 covers 15 residues. V lost 8 bases and J lost 5; bases outside the gene matches: 12. The chain's CDR3 is CASGRGQFGDQPQHF. The CDR3 nucleotides are TGTGCCAGCGGAAGGGGGCAATTCGGGGATCAGCCCCAGCATTTT.

The rearrangement joins TRBV6-1 to TRBJ2-2; TRBD1 matches 7 bases. This CDR3 has 14 amino acids. The germline CDR1 and CDR2 sequences are MNHNS and SASEGT. J gave up 8 bases and V 4 bases, and 7 bases lay outside the gene matches. The CDR3 region has the DNA TGTGCCAGCAGTGGGGTCAGGGGGATGGGGGAGCTGTTTTTT. This codes for CASSGVRGMGELFF.

The chain carries TRBV27 and TRBJ2-2; 8 bases are shared with TRBD2. J gave up 7 bases and V 1 base, and 11 bases lay outside the gene matches. This CDR3 is 17 amino acids long. Germline loops: CDR1 MNHEY, CDR2 SMNVEV (reference sequence). The CDR3: CASSLLLQAGAIGELFF. The CDR3 region has the DNA TGTGCCAGCAGTTTATTACTCCAAGCGGGAGCCATCGGGGAGCTGTTTTTT.

Worth noting for this clone: The germline gene is not matched at one end of the junction; a read error may be the cause. The chain is built from TRBV2 and TRBJ2-4; 9 bases align to TRBD2. This CDR3 comprises 16 residues. CDR1 is SNHLY, CDR2 FYNNEI, per germline. CDR3 DNA sequence: TGTGCCAGCAGTGTGACTGGACTAGCGACCAAAAACAGTCAGTACTTC. This translates into CASSVTGLATKNSQYF.

The chain couples TRBV18 to TRBJ1-1, with 9 positions matching TRBD1. Per the germline V gene, CDR1 is KGHSH and CDR2 is LQKENI. The CDR3 is 18 residues long. V was pared by 3 bases and J by 1 base, with 12 bases of the junction left unmatched. The CDR3 DNA reads as TGTGCCAGCTCACCGTTTTTGGGACAGGGCGAAGGGAACACTGAAGCTTTCTTT. This sequence encodes CASSPFLGQGEGNTEAFF. Full variable domain (rest looked up from reference TRBV18 and TRBJ1-1): NAGVMQNPRHLVRRRGQEARLRCSPMKGHSHVYWYRQLPEEGLKFMVYLQKENIIDESGMPKERFSAEFPKEGPSILRIQQVVRGDSAAYFCASSPFLGQGEGNTEAFFGQGTRLTVV.

This chain connects TRBV5-1 to TRBJ1-3; unclear D gene. Germline lookup yields CDR1 SGHRS and CDR2 YFSETQ. This CDR3 region has 14 residues. The V end was cut by 3 bases, the J end by 4 bases, with 11 bases between. The CDR3 loop reads CASSYAGSGNTIYF. The CDR3 nucleotides read TGCGCCAGCAGCTATGCGGGCTCCGGAAACACCATATATTTT. Full variable domain (missing parts from reference TRBV5-1 and TRBJ1-3): KAGVTQTPRYLIKTRGQQVTLSCSPISGHRSVSWYQQTPGQGLQFLFEYFSETQRNKGNFPGRFSGRQFSNSRSEMNVSTLELGDSALYLCASSYAGSGNTIYFGEGSWLTVV.

The chain recombines TRBV11-1 with TRBJ2-7, with D possibly being TRBD2 (5 bases). V shed 3 bases and J shed 4 bases, with 10 bases lying between them. The germline gives CDR1 SGHAT, CDR2 FQDESV (reference sequence). The CDR3 has 13 residues. Here the CDR3 DNA reads TGTGCCAGCAGCTTCCCCGGCGGGTACGAGCAGTACTTC. Amino acid sequence: CASSFPGGYEQYF.

V and J are TRBV5-1 and TRBJ2-3; D perhaps matches TRBD2 (6 bases). The CDR3 loop spans 16 amino acids. CDR1 is SGHRS and CDR2 is YFSETQ in the germline V gene. Trimming pared 3 bases from V and 4 bases from J, leaving 18 bases between. The chain's CDR3 is CASSSRGTAWADTQYF. The CDR3 DNA sequence: TGCGCCAGCAGCTCTCGCGGGACGGCTTGGGCAGATACGCAGTATTTT. Full variable domain (outside the CDR3, taken from reference TRBV5-1 and TRBJ2-3): KAGVTQTPRYLIKTRGQQVTLSCSPISGHRSVSWYQQTPGQGLQFLFEYFSETQRNKGNFPGRFSGRQFSNSRSEMNVSTLELGDSALYLCASSSRGTAWADTQYFGPGTRLTVL.

This chain joins TRBV30 and TRBJ2-1; 8 bases match TRBD2. Germline CDR1 reads GTSNPN; CDR2 reads SVGIG (reference sequence). J was trimmed by 7 bases and V by 2 bases; bases with no gene match: 7. The CDR3 has 14 amino acids. The chain's CDR3 is CAWSRLAGRNEQFF. The CDR3 DNA reads TGTGCCTGGAGTCGATTAGCGGGGCGGAATGAGCAGTTCTTC.

This clone is a singleton in its sample. Written as DNA, the CDR3 is TGTGCCTGGAGTGCGGGACTAGTCAATGAGCAGTTCTTC. Protein: CAWSAGLVNEQFF. The chain uses TRBV30 and TRBJ2-1, with 8 bases identical to TRBD2. The CDR3 has 13 residues. Germline V CDR1 and CDR2: GTSNPN, SVGIG (reference sequence). V lost 1 base and J lost 6; bases outside the gene matches: 2.

The rearrangement uses TRBV19 and TRBJ1-2, with a weak D call TRBD1 (6 bases). This CDR3 is 14 amino acids long. The V gene's germline CDR1 is LNHDA and CDR2 SQIVND (reference sequence). The V end was cut by 1 base, the J end by 3 bases, with 9 bases between. CDR3 sequence: CASSIGRGHYGYTF. The DNA for the CDR3 is TGTGCCAGTAGTATAGGCAGGGGCCACTATGGCTACACCTTC.

V is TRBV7-9 and J is TRBJ2-5; D may be TRBD1 (5 bases). The CDR3 totals 13 residues. Trimming pared 6 bases from V and 3 bases from J, leaving 11 bases between. Germline CDR1 and CDR2: SEHNR and FQNEAQ (reference sequence). Here the CDR3 DNA reads TGTGCCAGCAGATTGGACACGGAAGAGACCCAGTACTTC. Residues: CASRLDTEETQYF.

J is TRBJ2-2 and V is TRBV9; perhaps TRBD1 as D (5 bases). From germline, CDR1 is SGDLS and CDR2 YYNGEE. There are 15 residues in the CDR3. The V end lost 4 bases, the J end lost 1 base, and 11 bases lay between the germline ends. The CDR3 spells CASSMGQLNTGELFF. CDR3 nucleotides: TGTGCCAGCAGCATGGGGCAACTGAACACCGGGGAGCTGTTTTTT.

V and J are TRBV7-9 and TRBJ2-1, with 8 positions matching TRBD2. V lost 2 bases and J lost 7; bases outside the gene matches: 7. The CDR3 is 15 amino acids. CDR1 SEHNR and CDR2 FQNEAQ come from the germline V gene (reference sequence). DNA of the CDR3: TGTGCCAGCAGCTTAAGGACGGGGGGGCAAAATGAGCAGTTCTTC. This codes for CASSLRTGGQNEQFF.

This clone was recorded a few times. The rearrangement links TRBV21-1 to TRBJ2-1; TRBD1, the D gene given by the table, was not confirmed from the DNA. TRBV21-1 counts as a pseudogene. The CDR3 spans 16 residues. The CDR3 nucleotides read TGTGCCAGCAGCGCTCCAAGGGACAGCTCCTACAATGAGCAGTTCTTC. Protein sequence: CASSAPRDSSYNEQFF.

The rearrangement links TRBV4-1 to TRBJ2-3, with D possibly TRBD2 on 7 matching bases. From germline, CDR1 is MGHRA and CDR2 YSYEKL. CDR3 length equals 15 residues. V was trimmed by 6 bases and J by 3 bases, leaving 16 bases between them. Here the CDR3 DNA reads TGCGCCAGCAGTCGGACGGGGGGCCGGACAGATACGCAGTATTTT. This codes for CASSRTGGRTDTQYF.

On this clone itself: Compared with germline, one end of the junction differs, possibly owing to a read error. V is TRBV7-9 and J is TRBJ2-5; TRBD1 matches at 8 bases. Germline CDR1 is SEHNR and CDR2 is FQNEAQ (reference sequence). The CDR3 consists of 16 residues. CDR3 residues: CSSSTTGEDYQETQYF. CDR3 coding DNA: TGTTCCAGCAGCACGACAGGGGAGGACTACCAAGAGACCCAGTACTTC.

The chain has TRBV5-6 and TRBJ1-2; D not resolved. Germline assignment: CDR1 SGHDT and CDR2 YYEEEE. The CDR3 totals 13 residues. Trimming took off 2 bases at V and 4 bases at J, with 9 bases between the two ends. CDR3 loop: CASSLGRGYGYTF. In nucleotides, the CDR3 is TGTGCCAGCAGCTTAGGCAGAGGCTATGGCTACACCTTC.

The chain recombines TRBV6-1 with TRBJ2-2, with D uncertain. CDR1 and CDR2 from the germline V gene are MNHNS and SASEGT. The CDR3 extends over 14 amino acids. With 6 bases removed from V and 3 bases from J, the gap between germline ends came to 11 bases. The CDR3 nucleotides are TGTGCCAGCAGGGCAAGACACTACACCGGGGAGCTGTTTTTT. Its translation: CASRARHYTGELFF.

This sequence joins TRBV27 and TRBJ2-7; a possible D gene is TRBD2 (6 bases). Germline CDR1 and CDR2: MNHEY and SMNVEV (reference sequence). This CDR3 has 13 residues. The V and J ends lost 3 bases and 3 bases respectively, with 9 bases between them. The CDR3 sequence: CASSFRGYYEQYF. The CDR3 region has the DNA TGTGCCAGCAGTTTCCGGGGGTACTACGAGCAGTACTTC.

J is TRBJ2-1 and V is TRBV2; 7 bases match TRBD2. CDR3 size: 12 residues. The germline CDR1 and CDR2 sequences are SNHLY and FYNNEI. The V gene end was trimmed by 7 bases and the J gene end by 3 bases; junction bases not matched to a gene: 0. The CDR3 here is CASKRDYNEQFF. In DNA form, the CDR3 reads TGTGCCAGCAAGCGGGACTACAATGAGCAGTTCTTC.